These T cell receptor beta chains were read from a single sample in a study of cytomegalovirus exposure and HLA in healthy donors. Generated by immunoSEQ multiplex PCR, the TCRdb table keeps only in-frame clones and is missing some. The sample carries 120,000 to 150,000 clones, almost 85% recorded once. The source material was PBMCs. The receptors derive from a man aged 18 to 29 in good health and CMV-seropositive. Each CDR3 is given with its conserved first and last residue. A D gene is named only where the DNA matches it firmly. Size tells how often a clone was seen (once, few, many) or the class of an expanded clone, and some rows leave it out.

clone_size | j_call | cdr3_length | v_call | d_call | cdr3_aa | cdr3_nt
NA | TRBJ1-2 | 14 | TRBV27 | NA | CASSLQQASYGYTF | TGTGCCAGCAGCCTCCAGCAAGCGTCCTATGGCTACACCTTC
NA | TRBJ2-7 | 16 | TRBV5-1 | NA | CASSEGKAESSYEQYF | TGCGCCAGCAGCGAGGGTAAGGCGGAGAGCTCCTACGAGCAGTACTTC
NA | TRBJ2-5 | 17 | TRBV4-3 | TRBD2 | CASSRLALSGTTETQYF | TGCGCCAGCAGCCGTCTGGCTCTTAGCGGGACTACGGAGACCCAGTACTTC
NA | TRBJ2-1 | 14 | TRBV5-1 | NA | CASSLVTLGDEQFF | TGCGCCAGCAGCTTGGTGACCCTCGGGGATGAGCAGTTCTTC
NA | TRBJ1-4 | 13 | TRBV6-1 | NA | CAGQGAPNEKLFF | TGTGCCGGACAAGGGGCCCCTAATGAAAAACTGTTTTTT
once | TRBJ2-5 | 13 | TRBV29-1 | TRBD1 | CSVAQGAGETQYF | TGCAGCGTTGCACAGGGGGCAGGGGAGACCCAGTACTTC
NA | TRBJ1-4 | 15 | TRBV11-1 | NA | CASSLANRVGEKLFF | TGTGCCAGCAGCTTAGCCAACAGGGTGGGCGAAAAACTGTTTTTT
once | TRBJ1-5 | 13 | TRBV5-6 | NA | CASSLAGGQPQHF | TGTGCCAGCAGCTTGGCGGGGGGTCAGCCCCAGCATTTT
NA | TRBJ2-5 | 14 | TRBV28 | TRBD2 | CASTGGWIQETQYF | TGTGCCAGCACGGGAGGGTGGATCCAAGAGACCCAGTACTTC
NA | TRBJ2-1 | 14 | TRBV27 | TRBD2 | CASSPKAGAVEQFF | TGTGCCAGCAGTCCAAAAGCGGGAGCCGTTGAGCAGTTCTTC
few | TRBJ1-2 | 17 | TRBV29-1 | TRBD1 | CSVEDQTTGQGVYGYTF | TGCAGCGTTGAAGACCAAACCACGGGACAGGGGGTGTATGGCTACACCTTC
NA | TRBJ2-1 | 19 | TRBV2 | TRBD2 | CASKLTSGRTRGSYNEQFF | TGTGCCAGCAAACTGACTAGCGGGAGGACCAGAGGATCCTACAATGAGCAGTTCTTC
NA | TRBJ2-3 | 14 | TRBV4-1 | NA | CASSQETGEYTQYF | TGCGCCAGCAGCCAAGAAACGGGAGAGTATACGCAGTATTTT
NA | TRBJ2-1 | 15 | TRBV6-1 | NA | CASKRALSSYNEQFF | TGTGCCAGCAAGCGTGCCTTAAGCTCCTACAATGAGCAGTTCTTC
few | TRBJ2-7 | 15 | TRBV4-2 | NA | CASSQDTTLQDEQYF | TGTGCCAGCAGCCAAGATACGACCCTCCAGGACGAGCAGTACTTC
NA | TRBJ1-1 | 14 | TRBV2 | TRBD1 | CASSDDRGNTEAFF | TGTGCCAGCAGTGATGACAGGGGGAACACTGAAGCTTTCTTT
NA | TRBJ2-3 | 16 | TRBV28 | NA | CASSSTVNPNGDTQYF | TGTGCCAGCAGTTCAACTGTTAACCCTAACGGAGATACGCAGTATTTT
NA | TRBJ2-2 | 16 | TRBV9 | NA | CASSVEFREVTGELFF | TGTGCCAGCAGCGTAGAATTCAGGGAGGTCACCGGGGAGCTGTTTTTT